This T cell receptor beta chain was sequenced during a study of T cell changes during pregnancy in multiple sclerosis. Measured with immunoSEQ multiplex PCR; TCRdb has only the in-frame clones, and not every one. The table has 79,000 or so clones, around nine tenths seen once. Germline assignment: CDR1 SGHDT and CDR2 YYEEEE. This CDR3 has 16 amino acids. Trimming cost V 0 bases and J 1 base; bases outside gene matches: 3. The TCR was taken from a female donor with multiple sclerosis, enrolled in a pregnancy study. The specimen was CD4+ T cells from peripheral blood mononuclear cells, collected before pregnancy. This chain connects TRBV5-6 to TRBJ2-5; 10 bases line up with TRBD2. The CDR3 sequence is CASSLGLAGAQETQYF. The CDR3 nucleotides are TGTGCCAGCAGCTTGGGGCTAGCGGGGGCCCAAGAGACCCAGTACTTC.